The 21 T cell receptor beta chains below come from one sample, sequenced in a study of T cells after yellow fever vaccination. TCRdb analysed the 5' RACE reads with MiXCR anew, one entry per CDR3 protein. Among a few hundred thousand distinct CDR3 sequences listed, over 4% were seen once. The source was PBMCs, collected 5 days after the yellow fever booster vaccination. The receptors stem from a man between 18 and 35 years old who received the YFV17D yellow fever vaccine.

This sequence joins TRBV6-5 and TRBJ2-5; 14 positions match TRBD2. The CDR3 totals 16 residues. After removal of 6 bases from V and 4 bases from J, the junction contained 7 bases not matched to a gene. Germline V gene lookup returns CDR1 MNHEY and CDR2 SVGAGI. The CDR3: CASSLLGTSGGETQYF. The CDR3 coding sequence is TGTGCCAGCAGCCTTCTCGGGACTAGCGGGGGAGAGACCCAGTACTTC.

This clonotype came up a few times. This rearrangement joins TRBV10-3 to TRBJ2-5; the match to TRBD1 covers 10 bases. Germline V CDR1 and CDR2: ENHRY, SYGVKD. The trim removed 4 bases at V and 2 bases at J, leaving 4 bases unmatched. CDR3 size: 15 residues. The chain's CDR3 is CAISAGTGEQETQYF. The DNA of the CDR3 is TGTGCCATCAGTGCCGGGACAGGGGAACAAGAGACCCAGTACTTC.

This clonotype was seen ten or more times. This CDR3 reads CASRPEYSNQPQHF. In nucleotides, the CDR3 is TGTGCCAGCAGGCCGGAGTATAGCAATCAGCCCCAGCATTTT. The chain has TRBV6-1 and TRBJ1-5; D unclear. Germline values: CDR1 MNHNS, CDR2 SASEGT. This CDR3 spans 14 amino acids. The V end lost 6 bases, the J end lost 0 bases, and 9 bases lay between the germline ends.

This clonotype was detected only a few times. V and J are TRBV27 and TRBJ2-5; the match to TRBD2 covers 13 bases. Germline CDR1 is MNHEY and CDR2 is SMNVEV (reference sequence). This CDR3 has 18 residues. Germline trimming cut 5 bases from V and 2 bases from J; bases unmatched to any gene: 11. The CDR3 DNA reads as TGTGCCAGCAGTCCTTATTCCGGGACTAGCGGGATTCAAGAGACCCAGTACTTC. It encodes CASSPYSGTSGIQETQYF.

The chain combines TRBV18 with TRBJ2-3; 7 bases are shared with TRBD1. This CDR3 has 13 amino acids. CDR1 is KGHSH, CDR2 LQKENI, per germline. V lost 0 bases, J lost 6 bases, and 0 bases stayed unmatched. The CDR3 coding sequence is TGTGCCAGCTCACCACCGACAGGGGATACGCAGTATTTT. Protein sequence: CASSPPTGDTQYF.

This clonotype was seen at least ten times. The chain has TRBV20-1 and TRBJ2-7, with D perhaps TRBD2 (5 bases). The V gene lost 5 bases and the J gene lost 0 bases, with 11 bases spanning the gap. Germline V gene sequence: CDR1 DFQATT, CDR2 SNEGSKA (reference sequence). CDR3 length: 13 amino acids. The DNA of the CDR3 is TGCAGTGCTCCAAGGACTGACTCCTACGAGCAGTACTTC. Translating gives CSAPRTDSYEQYF.

This clonotype was seen more than once but under ten times. The chain uses TRBV7-9 and TRBJ1-2; D is ambiguous. This CDR3 has 13 residues. Germline lookup yields CDR1 SEHNR and CDR2 FQNEAQ (reference sequence). V was trimmed by 0 bases and J by 2 bases, leaving 4 bases between them. CDR3 sequence: CASSLAENYGYTF. The DNA for the CDR3 is TGTGCCAGCAGCTTAGCAGAGAACTATGGCTACACCTTC.

The chain uses TRBV10-1 and TRBJ2-1; D tentatively reads TRBD1 or TRBD2 (5 bases each). V lost 8 bases, J lost 0 bases, and 14 bases lay in between. This CDR3 has 15 amino acids. Germline assignment: CDR1 WNHNN and CDR2 SYGVQD (reference sequence). CDR3 residues: CASGMGDSSYNEQFF. As DNA, the CDR3 is TGCGCCAGCGGGATGGGGGATAGCTCCTACAATGAGCAGTTCTTC.

This clonotype was detected a few times. For the CDR3, the DNA is TGTGCCAGCAGCCAAGGCCATCGTAACACCGGGGAGCTGTTTTTT. Translation: CASSQGHRNTGELFF. The genes are TRBV14 and TRBJ2-2; D gene ambiguous. CDR3 length equals 15 residues. The germline V gene has CDR1 SGHDN and CDR2 FVKESK. Trimming pared 1 base from V and 2 bases from J, leaving 8 bases between.

The chain recombines TRBV7-9 with TRBJ1-6; no definite D call. The CDR3 spans 15 residues. V lost 2 bases to trimming and J lost 6 bases, with 11 bases between them. CDR1 is SEHNR and CDR2 is FQNEAQ in the germline V gene (reference sequence). Here the CDR3 reads CASSLKGNFNSPLHF. The CDR3 DNA sequence: TGTGCCAGCAGCTTAAAAGGGAACTTTAATTCACCCCTCCACTTT.

CDR3 in amino acids: CASSQSRDNNEQFF. CDR3 DNA: TGCGCCAGCAGCCAAAGCCGGGACAACAATGAGCAGTTCTTC. This chain connects TRBV4-3 to TRBJ2-1; D possibly corresponds to TRBD1 (6 bases). This CDR3 comprises 14 residues. The V gene's germline CDR1 is LGHNA and CDR2 YSLEER. Trimming removed 2 bases at V and 5 bases at J, with 10 bases between.

This clonotype was observed a handful of times. The gene calls are TRBV7-9 and TRBJ2-1; 11 bases map to TRBD2. There are 16 residues in the CDR3. CDR1 is SEHNR, CDR2 FQNEAQ, per germline (reference sequence). The V gene end was trimmed by 6 bases and the J gene end by 5 bases; junction bases not matched to a gene: 9. CDR3 sequence (DNA): TGTGCCAGCAGGCGCCAACTAGCGGGGGACCACAATGAGCAGTTCTTC. It codes for CASRRQLAGDHNEQFF.

V usage is TRBV2 and J usage is TRBJ2-6, with D unresolved. The germline CDR1 and CDR2 sequences are SNHLY and FYNNEI. The CDR3 is made up of 14 amino acids. Trimming removed 7 bases at V and 0 bases at J, with 7 bases between. Here the CDR3 reads CASIRLSGANVLTF. As DNA, the CDR3 is TGTGCCAGCATAAGGCTCTCTGGGGCCAACGTCCTGACTTTC.

This clonotype was detected ten times or more. The CDR3 region is CASSYGPLGTEAFF. The CDR3 DNA reads as TGTGCCAGCAGTTACGGGCCTCTGGGCACTGAAGCTTTCTTT. The J gene is TRBJ1-1, the V gene TRBV6-5, with D hard to call. CDR1 is MNHEY, CDR2 SVGAGI, per germline. V was trimmed by 2 bases and J by 4 bases, leaving 11 bases between them. CDR3 length equals 14 residues.

This rearrangement joins TRBV28 to TRBJ2-5; 8 bases match TRBD2. CDR1 is MDHEN and CDR2 is SYDVKM in the germline V gene. V dropped 6 bases and J dropped 3; count of bases not matched to a gene: 15. This CDR3 has 17 amino acids. Here the CDR3 DNA reads TGTGCCAGCAGCGCCTTCCTATCACTAGCGGCTAAAGAGACCCAGTACTTC. It codes for CASSAFLSLAAKETQYF.

This clonotype was seen just once. A much larger clone sits a single nucleotide away, making a read error possible. The V and J genes are TRBV5-1 and TRBJ2-1; D may match TRBD1 or TRBD2 (6 bases each). V was clipped by 1 base and J by 7 bases, with 18 bases between them. Germline V gene sequence: CDR1 SGHRS, CDR2 YFSETQ. CDR3 length: 16 residues. The CDR3 sequence is CASSLWSRGPGNEQFF. For the CDR3, the DNA is TGCGCCAGCAGCTTGTGGTCCCGGGGGCCGGGGAATGAGCAGTTCTTC. The whole variable domain, remainder taken from reference TRBV5-1 and TRBJ2-1, is KAGVTQTPRYLIKTRGQQVTLSCSPISGHRSVSWYQQTPGQGLQFLFEYFSETQRNKGNFPGRFSGRQFSNSRSEMNVSTLELGDSALYLCASSLWSRGPGNEQFFGPGTRLTVL.

The chain recombines TRBV6-1 with TRBJ1-1, with D perhaps matching TRBD1 (6 bases). Germline values: CDR1 MNHNS, CDR2 SASEGT. Trimming pared 5 bases from V and 0 bases from J, leaving 13 bases between. The CDR3 extends over 15 amino acids. CDR3 bases: TGTGCCAGCAGTAAAACAGGGTCCATGAACACTGAAGCTTTCTTT. This encodes CASSKTGSMNTEAFF.

In its sample, this clonotype was seen a few times. This chain uses TRBV11-2 with TRBJ2-1; D gene ambiguous. The CDR3 is 11 residues long. Trimming took off 4 bases at V and 11 bases at J, with 9 bases between the two ends. Germline V gene sequence: CDR1 SGHAT, CDR2 FQNNGV. The CDR3 region has the DNA TGTGCCAGCAGCTCTCAGGTCCAGCAGTTCTTC. It translates to CASSSQVQQFF.

V usage is TRBV12-3 or TRBV12-4 and J usage is TRBJ2-1; TRBD1 agrees at 11 bases. This CDR3 has 16 residues. Trimming at V came to 6 bases and at J to 3 bases, leaving 7 bases not matched to a gene. CDR3 amino acids: CASSNSGTGGYNEQFF. CDR3 in DNA: TGTGCCAGCAGCAACTCCGGGACAGGGGGCTACAATGAGCAGTTCTTC.

There are many counts of this clonotype. The rearrangement joins TRBV7-8 to TRBJ1-2, with TRBD1 identical over 7 bases. From germline, CDR1 is SGHVS and CDR2 FQNEAQ. CDR3 size: 13 residues. V lost 1 base, J lost 8 bases, and 4 bases stayed unmatched. CDR3 loop: CASSLETGRGYTF. In DNA form, the CDR3 reads TGTGCCAGCAGCTTAGAGACAGGGCGAGGCTACACCTTC.

The chain links TRBV27 to TRBJ2-7; TRBD1 matches at 7 bases. The CDR3 spans 14 residues. Germline loops: CDR1 MNHEY, CDR2 SMNVEV (reference sequence). Losses at the gene ends were 6 bases for V and 3 bases for J; bases not matched to a gene: 8. The CDR3 reads CASRGFHRGYEQYF. The CDR3 nucleotides read TGTGCCAGCAGGGGCTTTCACAGGGGCTACGAGCAGTACTTC.